This T cell receptor beta chain came from a study of blood T cell repertoires in COVID-19 (dated by TCRdb to 2018 to 2020). Turning to the overall study: The collaborator samples originated in the United States, Italy and Spain and spanned the acute and convalescent phases of COVID-19. A freely available public database, intended as a resource for researchers studying the immune response to SARS-CoV-2, is where the repertoires were released. The prospective study material was composed of cDNA or gDNA derived from T cells, B-cell-depleted T cells, or PBMCs. HLA class I and class II types, where available, came from metadata supplied by the sample provider rather than from assay-based typing. The samples were drawn from the first 160 participants of the ongoing ImmuneRACE study and from some 1,300 subjects provided by 6 global collaborators. Sample metadata almost always included a de-identified subject ID, COVID-19 status, age in years and sex. Subjects who had been exposed to COVID-19, were actively infected with it, or had recovered from it provided the deeply sampled blood TCRbeta repertoires that made up the dataset. Overall study results and their limits: The amount of clinical and demographic metadata varied by source and participant and was provided uncurated.

TCRbeta CDR3 regions were amplified from genomic DNA by means of the immunoSEQ Assay, a bias-controlled multiplex PCR. The original methods were these. Nucleated cell counts per sample were estimated from amplification of reference gene primers within the assay. To quantify the absolute abundance of each unique TCRbeta CDR3 rearrangement, sequence reads were collapsed and filtered. For each sample, productive Simpson clonality was calculated as the square root of Simpson's diversity index over productive rearrangements. TCRdb re-hosts the immuneACCESS table, in-frame sequences only. Its copies lack some clones; in the studies checked, an unresolved V gene accounts for under half of them, and the cause for the rest is not known. D and trimming come from the DNA, and the V and J calls and clone size come from that table. Within this sample are approximately 100,000 clones, with less than 85% of them counted one time only. Roughly 40% of the sample goes to the ten largest clones.

Each collaborating institution followed its own protocols to collect whole blood in K2EDTA tubes. For TCRbeta analysis, collaborators shipped samples as frozen whole blood, isolated PBMCs, or DNA extracted from either of those sample types. This clone was counted between two and nine times. The antigen this receptor binds is unknown. The sample holds no much larger clone one base away, and base qualities are not on file. Sequencing was performed on peripheral blood. This TCR derives from an older man with acute or convalescent COVID-19.

Here the CDR3 is given as CASSQDSAGTYEQYF. Read as DNA, the sequence is TGCGCCAGCAGCCAAGACTCAGCGGGAACCTACGAGCAGTACTTC. The rearranged chain carries TRBV4-1 and TRBJ2-7, with TRBD2 identical over 7 junction bases. Taken from the germline V gene, the CDR1 and CDR2 loops are MGHRA and YSYEKL. From the cysteine through the phenylalanine, the CDR3 covers 15 amino acids. CDR3 DNA is the only sequence kept; it has 45 bases, read in frame from the first base. Trimming accounts for 0 bases at V and 2 bases at J, while the number of junction bases matched to no gene is 4.